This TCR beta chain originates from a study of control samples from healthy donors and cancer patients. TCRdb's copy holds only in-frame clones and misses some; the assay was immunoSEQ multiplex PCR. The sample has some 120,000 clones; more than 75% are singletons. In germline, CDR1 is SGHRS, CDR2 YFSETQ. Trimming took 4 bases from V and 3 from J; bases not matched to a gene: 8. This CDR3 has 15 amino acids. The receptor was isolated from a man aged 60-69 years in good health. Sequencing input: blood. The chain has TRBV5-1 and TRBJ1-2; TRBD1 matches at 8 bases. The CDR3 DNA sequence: TGCGCCAGCAGCCACATCAGGGGGCTGGACTATGGCTACACCTTC. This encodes CASSHIRGLDYGYTF. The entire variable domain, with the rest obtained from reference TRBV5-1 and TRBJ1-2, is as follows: KAGVTQTPRYLIKTRGQQVTLSCSPISGHRSVSWYQQTPGQGLQFLFEYFSETQRNKGNFPGRFSGRQFSNSRSEMNVSTLELGDSALYLCASSHIRGLDYGYTFGSGTRLTVV.